This T cell receptor (beta chain) was sequenced during a study of STAT5B mutations in CD4+ large granular lymphocyte leukemia. Germline V lookup: CDR1 SEHNR, CDR2 FQNEAQ (reference sequence). The CDR3 covers 13 residues. Losses at the gene ends were 9 bases for V and 4 bases for J; bases not matched to a gene: 6. Repertoires were generated with immunoSEQ multiplex PCR, while TCRdb's copy carries only in-frame clones and drops some. Of 20,000 or so clones in the sample, 70% to 85% were seen once. The TCR originated in a human donor in good health. The sample taken for sequencing was CD4+ T cells from blood buffy coats. The chain combines TRBV7-9 with TRBJ2-1; 7 bases are shared with TRBD2. The DNA of the CDR3 is TGTGCCAGTGCTGGGACTATTTACAATGAGCAGTTCTTC. It specifies CASAGTIYNEQFF. The complete variable domain, with remaining parts taken from reference TRBV7-9 and TRBJ2-1, reads DTGVSQNPRHKITKRGQNVTFRCDPISEHNRLYWYRQTLGQGPEFLTYFQNEAQLEKSRLLSDRFSAERPKGSFSTLEIQRTEQGDSAMYLCASAGTIYNEQFFGPGTRLTVL.